Here is one T cell receptor beta chain with its context. The data derive from a study of CD8+ T cells in alopecia areata. For the study at large: Oral tofacitinib (5 to 10 mg twice daily) was administered to treated patients. Tofacitinib dosing lasted 6 to 18 months, which was then followed by 6 months off drug.

Trimming shortened V by 2 bases and J by 4 bases, and 13 bases separated the two germline ends. The CDR3 totals 16 residues. Germline values: CDR1 SGDLS, CDR2 YYNGEE. Extracted from the samples, RNA was reverse transcribed into cDNA to serve as the sequencing template. The assay was immunoSEQ multiplex PCR, and TCRdb's table has in-frame clones only and misses some. The profile covers roughly 200,000 clones, with approximately 53% appearing a single time and approximately 10% taken by the ten largest. This sample's treatment: oral pan-JAK inhibitor, 5-10 mg twice daily. Lesional scalp tissue (obtained by punch biopsy) and peripheral blood were collected from alopecia areata patients.

V and J are TRBV9 and TRBJ2-6; perhaps TRBD1 as D (7 bases). This material consisted of CD8+ T cells sorted from blood, taken at week 24, from a patient treated with tofacitinib. The clonotype was recovered from a human donor with alopecia areata. This chain's CDR3 is CASSVTGAGGANVLTF. The CDR3 DNA follows: TGTGCCAGCAGCGTCACAGGGGCGGGAGGGGCCAACGTCCTGACTTTC.